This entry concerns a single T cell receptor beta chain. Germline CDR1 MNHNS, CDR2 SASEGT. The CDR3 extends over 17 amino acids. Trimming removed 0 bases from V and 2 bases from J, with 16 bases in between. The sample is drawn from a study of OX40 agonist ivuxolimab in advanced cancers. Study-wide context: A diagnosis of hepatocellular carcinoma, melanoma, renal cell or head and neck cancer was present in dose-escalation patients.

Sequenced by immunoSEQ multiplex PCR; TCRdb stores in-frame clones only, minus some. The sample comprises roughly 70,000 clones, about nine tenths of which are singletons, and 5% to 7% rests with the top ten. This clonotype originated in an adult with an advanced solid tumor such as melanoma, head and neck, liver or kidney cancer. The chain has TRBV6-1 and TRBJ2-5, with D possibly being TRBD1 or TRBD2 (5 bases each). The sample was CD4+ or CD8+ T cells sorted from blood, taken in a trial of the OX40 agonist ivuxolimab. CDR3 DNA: TGTGCCAGCAGTGAAGCGACGTTTGAGGGGATACAAGAGACCCAGTACTTC. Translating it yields CASSEATFEGIQETQYF.